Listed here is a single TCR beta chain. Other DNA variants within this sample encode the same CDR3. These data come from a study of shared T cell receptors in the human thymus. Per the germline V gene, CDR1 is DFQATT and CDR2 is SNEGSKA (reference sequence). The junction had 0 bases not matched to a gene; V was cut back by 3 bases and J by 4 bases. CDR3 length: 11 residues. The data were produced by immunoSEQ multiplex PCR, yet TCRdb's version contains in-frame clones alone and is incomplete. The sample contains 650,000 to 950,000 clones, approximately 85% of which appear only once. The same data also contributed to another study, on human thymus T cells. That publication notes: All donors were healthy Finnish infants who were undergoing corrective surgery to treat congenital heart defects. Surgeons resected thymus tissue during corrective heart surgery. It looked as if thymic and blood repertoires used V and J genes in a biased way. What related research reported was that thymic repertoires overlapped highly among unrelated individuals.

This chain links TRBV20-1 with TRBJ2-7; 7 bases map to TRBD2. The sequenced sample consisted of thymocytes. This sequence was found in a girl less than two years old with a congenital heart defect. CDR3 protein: CSASGGYEQYF. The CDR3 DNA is TGCAGTGCTAGCGGGGGGTACGAGCAGTACTTC.